Ten or more counts support the clone carrying this T cell receptor (beta chain). What it recognizes is unknown. The data derive from a study of CD8 T cells in ankylosing spondylitis. Study-wide points: Disease-linked clones bore a CD8+ phenotype, appearing relatively rarely in peripheral blood. Eight highly homologous variants formed a TCR beta motif that appeared characteristic of ankylosing spondylitis blood. Clones linked to disease were reported to show significant enrichment in matched ankylosing spondylitis synovial fluid.

With 0 bases clipped from V and 3 bases from J, the junction kept 5 bases outside the gene matches. The germline V gene has CDR1 SGDLS and CDR2 YYNGEE. The CDR3 consists of 15 residues. From the 5' RACE reads, TCRdb called clonotypes with MiXCR, one entry per CDR3 protein. This table has 20,000 to 30,000 distinct CDR3 sequences, roughly 2.5% appearing once. The TCR originated in a female donor with ankylosing spondylitis or in good health (not recorded which). Source material: blood, either unsorted or a sorted T cell fraction (not recorded which). This sequence joins TRBV9 and TRBJ2-5; 7 bases line up with TRBD2. CDR3 protein: CASSVAAGLEETQYF. The CDR3 DNA is TGTGCCAGCAGCGTAGCTGCTGGACTAGAAGAGACCCAGTACTTC.